This TCR beta chain was documented in a study of shared clonotypes between healthy human individuals. Assay used: immunoSEQ multiplex PCR; TCRdb lists only in-frame clones, some missing. The sample carries 2 million to 2.5 million clones, more than 90% recorded once. Germline CDR1 reads LNHDA; CDR2 reads SQIVND (reference sequence). Trimming pared 9 bases from V and 0 bases from J, leaving 14 bases between. The CDR3 covers 14 residues. Sequenced input: naive CD4+ T cells sorted from blood. Subset in this sample: CD45RA+ positively selected. The receptor comes from a man younger than 30 in good health. The J gene is TRBJ1-1, the V gene TRBV19, with unresolved D. This chain's CDR3 is CASSAPSVNTEAFF. The CDR3 region has the DNA TGTGCCAGCTCCGCACCCTCAGTGAACACTGAAGCTTTCTTT.